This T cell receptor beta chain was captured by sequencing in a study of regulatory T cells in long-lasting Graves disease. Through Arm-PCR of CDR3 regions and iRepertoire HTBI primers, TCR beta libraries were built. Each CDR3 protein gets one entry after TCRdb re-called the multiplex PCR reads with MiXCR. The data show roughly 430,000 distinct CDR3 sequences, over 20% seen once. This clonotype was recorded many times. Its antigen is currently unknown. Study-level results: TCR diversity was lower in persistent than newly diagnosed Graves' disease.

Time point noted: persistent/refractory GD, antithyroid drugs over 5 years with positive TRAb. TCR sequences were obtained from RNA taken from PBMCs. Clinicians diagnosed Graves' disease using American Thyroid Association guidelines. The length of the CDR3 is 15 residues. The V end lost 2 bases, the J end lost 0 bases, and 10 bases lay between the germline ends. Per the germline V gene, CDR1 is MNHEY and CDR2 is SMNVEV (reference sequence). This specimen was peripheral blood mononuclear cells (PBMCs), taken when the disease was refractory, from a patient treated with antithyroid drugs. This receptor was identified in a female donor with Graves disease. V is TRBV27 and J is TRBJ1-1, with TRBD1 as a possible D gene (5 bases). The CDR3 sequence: CASSLIGTMNTEAFF. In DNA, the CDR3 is TGTGCCAGCAGTTTAATTGGGACCATGAACACTGAAGCTTTCTTT.